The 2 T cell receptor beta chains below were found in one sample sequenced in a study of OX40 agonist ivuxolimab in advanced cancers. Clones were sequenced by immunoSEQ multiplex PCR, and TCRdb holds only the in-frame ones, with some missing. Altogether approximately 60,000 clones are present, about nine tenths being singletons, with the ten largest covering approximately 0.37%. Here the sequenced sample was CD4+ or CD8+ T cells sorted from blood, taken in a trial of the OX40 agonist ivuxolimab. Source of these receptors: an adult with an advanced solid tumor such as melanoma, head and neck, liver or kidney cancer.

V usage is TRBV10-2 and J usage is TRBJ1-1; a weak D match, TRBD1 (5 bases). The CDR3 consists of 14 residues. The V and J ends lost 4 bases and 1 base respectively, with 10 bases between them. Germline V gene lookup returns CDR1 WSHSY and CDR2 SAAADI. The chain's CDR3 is CASSGQTKNTEAFF. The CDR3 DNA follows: TGCGCCAGCAGTGGACAGACAAAGAACACTGAAGCTTTCTTT.

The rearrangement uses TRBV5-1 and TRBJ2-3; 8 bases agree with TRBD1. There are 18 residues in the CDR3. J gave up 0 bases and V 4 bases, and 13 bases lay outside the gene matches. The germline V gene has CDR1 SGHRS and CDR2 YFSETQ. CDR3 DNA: TGCGCCAGCAGCGTGGACAGGGTCAGAGTTACTAGCACAGATACGCAGTATTTT. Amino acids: CASSVDRVRVTSTDTQYF.